The 12 T cell receptor beta chains listed next were all sequenced from one sample in a study of blood T cells in healthy people across ages. With a J-beta primer mix and a sample-barcoded 5' primer, a second PCR ran about 7 to 12 cycles. TCRdb independently ran MiXCR on the 5' RACE reads; one entry per CDR3 protein. The profile shows 1.5 million to 2 million distinct CDR3 sequences, about 28% of them singletons. Sample: blood. Receptors originate from a woman aged 25 to 39 in good health.

This chain connects TRBV10-3 to TRBJ2-7; tentatively, D is TRBD1 or TRBD2 (5 bases each). Germline CDR1 and CDR2: ENHRY and SYGVKD. The CDR3 loop spans 14 amino acids. V was shortened by 6 bases and J by 3 bases, with 15 bases between the two germline ends. The chain's CDR3 is CAIREADTSYEQYF. CDR3 sequence (DNA): TGTGCCATCAGGGAGGCGGACACGAGCTACGAGCAGTACTTC.

The J gene is TRBJ1-1, the V gene TRBV20-1; TRBD1 matches at 7 bases. This CDR3 is built from 12 residues. Germline V CDR1 and CDR2: DFQATT, SNEGSKA (reference sequence). Germline trimming cut 3 bases from V and 7 bases from J; bases unmatched to any gene: 5. The CDR3 loop is CSARVRQGEAFF. The CDR3 bases are TGCAGTGCTAGGGTGAGACAGGGTGAAGCTTTCTTT.

V and J are TRBV20-1 and TRBJ1-1; 7 bases are a match to TRBD1. The CDR3 consists of 13 residues. The J segment lost 7 bases and the V segment lost 3 bases, leaving 8 bases of the junction unmatched. Per the germline V gene, CDR1 is DFQATT and CDR2 is SNEGSKA (reference sequence). CDR3 DNA sequence: TGCAGTGCTAGGTTCACAGGGGACGGTGAAGCTTTCTTT. The encoded protein is CSARFTGDGEAFF.

This rearrangement joins TRBV12-3 or TRBV12-4 to TRBJ2-2; a possible D gene is TRBD1 (6 bases). The CDR3 contains 14 residues. V gave up 3 bases and J gave up 4 bases, with 9 bases separating them. The chain's CDR3 is CASSFRRGTGELFF. CDR3 nucleotide sequence: TGTGCCAGCAGTTTCCGCAGGGGCACCGGGGAGCTGTTTTTT.

This clonotype was picked up many times. V gene TRBV20-1 combines with J gene TRBJ2-7, with D tentatively TRBD1 or TRBD2 (5 bases each). Germline V gene data show CDR1 as DFQATT and CDR2 as SNEGSKA (reference sequence). The CDR3 runs to 16 residues. Trimming shortened V by 3 bases and J by 0 bases, and 18 bases separated the two germline ends. The CDR3 sequence: CSARVRRPGTSYEQYF. The CDR3 DNA reads as TGCAGTGCTAGGGTGAGACGGCCGGGGACCTCCTACGAGCAGTACTTC.

This clonotype was counted only a few times. The V and J genes are TRBV12-5 and TRBJ2-7, with 7 bases identical to TRBD2. This CDR3 comprises 14 residues. The J segment lost 3 bases and the V segment lost 3 bases, leaving 5 bases of the junction unmatched. The germline gives CDR1 LGHNT, CDR2 FRNRAP. The CDR3 DNA sequence: TGTGCTAGTGGTTTTGGGGGGGGGTTCTACGAGCAGTACTTC. It is translated as CASGFGGGFYEQYF. Full variable domain (rest looked up from reference TRBV12-5 and TRBJ2-7): DARVTQTPRHKVTEMGQEVTMRCQPILGHNTVFWYRQTMMQGLELLAYFRNRAPLDDSGMPKDRFSAEMPDATLATLKIQPSEPRDSAVYFCASGFGGGFYEQYFGPGTRLTVT.

The sample holds a few counts of this clonotype. The gene calls are TRBV7-6 and TRBJ2-5, with TRBD2 matching over 10 bases. Germline V CDR1 and CDR2: SGHVS, FNYEAQ. The trim removed 3 bases at V and 4 bases at J, leaving 8 bases unmatched. The CDR3 length is 16 residues. The CDR3 reads CASSLSPPSGRETQYF. CDR3 in DNA: TGTGCCAGCAGCTTGTCCCCTCCTAGCGGGAGAGAGACCCAGTACTTC.

This clonotype was detected only a few times. The V gene is TRBV3-1, the J gene TRBJ1-6; D perhaps matches TRBD1 (5 bases). Germline values: CDR1 LGHDT, CDR2 YNNKEL (reference sequence). This CDR3 comprises 15 residues. V lost 1 base and J lost 4, with 8 bases in between. The CDR3 region is CASSQARGYNSPLHF. The CDR3 DNA sequence: TGTGCCAGCAGCCAAGCTAGGGGATATAATTCACCCCTCCACTTT. The whole variable domain, filled in from reference TRBV3-1 and TRBJ1-6, reads DTAVSQTPKYLVTQMGNDKSIKCEQNLGHDTMYWYKQDSKKFLKIMFSYNNKELIINETVPNRFSPKSPDKAHLNLHINSLELGDSAVYFCASSQARGYNSPLHFGNGTRLTVT.

The genes are TRBV7-9 and TRBJ1-2, with 8 positions matching TRBD1. The CDR3 runs to 17 residues. Germline values: CDR1 SEHNR, CDR2 FQNEAQ (reference sequence). Losses at the gene ends were 8 bases for V and 7 bases for J; bases not matched to a gene: 21. CDR3 nucleotide sequence: TGTGCCAGCTGCTCCCATCCCGGAGGACAGGGCTGGGGTGGCTACACCTTC. Translated: CASCSHPGGQGWGGYTF.

The V gene is TRBV29-1, the J gene TRBJ2-5; D possibly matches TRBD1 or TRBD2 (5 bases each). V was pared by 7 bases and J by 4 bases, with 16 bases between. CDR1 and CDR2 from the germline V gene are SQVTM and ANQGSEA. There are 13 residues in the CDR3. CDR3 sequence: CSGDGVGTETQYF. In DNA form, the CDR3 reads TGCAGCGGTGACGGTGTAGGGACAGAGACCCAGTACTTC.

The chain couples TRBV20-1 to TRBJ1-4; a possible D gene is TRBD1 (5 bases). Trimming took off 2 bases at V and 0 bases at J, with 7 bases between the two ends. This CDR3 is built from 14 residues. Germline-derived CDR1 and CDR2 are DFQATT and SNEGSKA (reference sequence). CDR3: CSARRDPTNEKLFF. CDR3 coding DNA: TGCAGTGCTAGAAGGGACCCAACTAATGAAAAACTGTTTTTT.

A word on this clonotype: One junction end does not reproduce the germline sequence, and a read error may be involved. The chain has TRBV20-1 and TRBJ2-6, with 9 bases that match TRBD2. This CDR3 has 15 residues. The germline V gene encodes CDR1 DFQATT and CDR2 SNEGSKA (reference sequence). The DNA for the CDR3 is TGCAGTGCAATTAGCGGGAGTGCTGGGGCCGACGTCCTGACTTTC. It encodes CSAISGSAGADVLTF.